The 32 T cell receptor beta chains presented below share a single source sample, sequenced in a study of Graves' ophthalmopathy and Graves' hyperthyroidism. RNA transcripts were the template, and TCR beta CDR3 regions were amplified from them. The first round was an RT-PCR with HTBI primers, and the second round was a multiplex PCR. TCRdb redid the calling of the multiplex PCR reads with MiXCR, one entry per CDR3 protein. The table has around 1,000,000 distinct CDR3 sequences, roughly 35% seen once. Material: peripheral blood or thyroid tissue (not recorded which). The receptors here all came from an adult man with Graves' hyperthyroidism.

The chain recombines TRBV10-3 with TRBJ2-5; no reliable D call. CDR3 length equals 12 residues. CDR1 is ENHRY and CDR2 is SYGVKD in the germline V gene. Trimming removed 0 bases at V and 5 bases at J, with 4 bases between. In DNA form, the CDR3 reads TGTGCCATCAGTGAGTCGGCTGAGACCCAGTACTTC. Translation gives CAISESAETQYF.

V is TRBV7-2 and J is TRBJ1-2, with 9 nucleotides matching TRBD1. CDR3 size: 13 residues. The V gene's germline CDR1 is SGHTA and CDR2 FQGNSA. Trimming removed 7 bases from V and 4 bases from J; junction bases left unmatched: 4. CDR3 residues: CASIEGQGYGYTF. For the CDR3, the DNA is TGTGCCAGCATCGAGGGACAGGGCTATGGCTACACCTTC.

The chain carries TRBV10-3 and TRBJ1-6, with 7 positions matching TRBD1. Trimming cost V 11 bases and J 5 bases; bases outside gene matches: 6. The CDR3 consists of 13 residues. Germline-derived CDR1 and CDR2 are ENHRY and SYGVKD. The CDR3: CAVGTDNNSPLHF. Here the CDR3 DNA reads TGTGCCGTCGGGACAGATAATAATTCACCCCTCCACTTT.

The chain employs TRBV2 and TRBJ1-4, with TRBD1 identical over 7 bases. CDR3 size: 15 residues. From germline, CDR1 is SNHLY and CDR2 FYNNEI. The V segment lost 5 bases and the J segment 5 bases; nucleotides outside the gene matches: 8. The DNA of the CDR3 is TGTGCCAGCAGTATCACAGGGGCGCGGAATGAAAAACTGTTTTTT. Amino acids: CASSITGARNEKLFF.

This clonotype was seen many times. V and J are TRBV5-1 and TRBJ1-2; 7 bases are a match to TRBD1. The germline V gene has CDR1 SGHRS and CDR2 YFSETQ. This CDR3 region has 17 residues. V lost 0 bases and J lost 4; bases outside the gene matches: 12. The CDR3 protein is CASSLEGQHRSPYGYTF. For the CDR3, the DNA is TGCGCCAGCAGCTTGGAGGGACAGCACCGATCACCCTATGGCTACACCTTC. The full variable domain, rest sourced from reference TRBV5-1 and TRBJ1-2, is KAGVTQTPRYLIKTRGQQVTLSCSPISGHRSVSWYQQTPGQGLQFLFEYFSETQRNKGNFPGRFSGRQFSNSRSEMNVSTLELGDSALYLCASSLEGQHRSPYGYTFGSGTRLTVV.

This chain connects TRBV2 to TRBJ1-1; D unclear. The germline V gene has CDR1 SNHLY and CDR2 FYNNEI. Trimming shortened V by 4 bases and J by 0 bases, and 9 bases separated the two germline ends. The CDR3 is made up of 14 amino acids. The CDR3 region has the DNA TGTGCCAGCAGTGGGGCAGGAATGAACACTGAAGCTTTCTTT. Translation gives CASSGAGMNTEAFF.

This clonotype was seen a handful of times. The chain has TRBV2 and TRBJ2-7, with 12 bases matching TRBD2. CDR1 and CDR2 (germline): SNHLY, FYNNEI. Trimming at V came to 6 bases and at J to 5 bases, leaving 8 bases not matched to a gene. The CDR3 has 15 residues. CDR3 region: CASRTGLAGTHEQYF. The CDR3 DNA is TGTGCCAGCAGGACCGGACTAGCGGGGACCCACGAGCAGTACTTC. The full variable domain, its missing parts supplied by reference TRBV2 and TRBJ2-7, is EPEVTQTPSHQVTQMGQEVILRCVPISNHLYFYWYRQILGQKVEFLVSFYNNEISEKSEIFDDQFSVERPDGSNFTLKIRSTKLEDSAMYFCASRTGLAGTHEQYFGPGTRLTVT.

The chain combines TRBV10-2 with TRBJ2-5; 7 nucleotides align to TRBD1. The CDR3 loop spans 15 amino acids. V lost 6 bases to trimming and J lost 5 bases; unmatched junction nucleotides: 12. Germline V gene sequence: CDR1 WSHSY, CDR2 SAAADI. Here the CDR3 reads CASSQHQGVGETQYF. CDR3 DNA sequence: TGCGCCAGCAGCCAACATCAGGGGGTGGGCGAGACCCAGTACTTC.

This chain uses TRBV7-9 with TRBJ2-7; the match to TRBD1 covers 8 bases. CDR3 length: 16 amino acids. V shed 1 base and J 5 bases; nucleotides not matched to a gene: 10. Germline lookup yields CDR1 SEHNR and CDR2 FQNEAQ (reference sequence). For the CDR3, the DNA is TGTGCCAGCAGCTTAGTTGCAGGGGGCAATCGTAACGAGCAGTACTTC. Protein: CASSLVAGGNRNEQYF.

Ten or more counts support this clonotype. The CDR3 protein is CASSLPTVSPLHF. CDR3 DNA sequence: TGTGCCAGCAGCTTACCGACAGTTTCACCCCTCCACTTT. This chain links TRBV7-8 with TRBJ1-6, with D possibly TRBD1 on 5 matching bases. This CDR3 has 13 amino acids. Trimming stripped 2 bases from V and 9 bases from J, with 8 bases between. Germline V gene lookup returns CDR1 SGHVS and CDR2 FQNEAQ.

This clonotype was observed many times. V usage is TRBV7-9 and J usage is TRBJ1-2, with 7 bases aligning to TRBD1. The CDR3 contains 15 residues. CDR1 is SEHNR and CDR2 is FQNEAQ in the germline V gene (reference sequence). The V gene end was trimmed by 5 bases and the J gene end by 5 bases; junction bases not matched to a gene: 11. The CDR3 loop is CASSATTGSEYGYTF. As DNA, the CDR3 is TGTGCCAGCAGCGCTACGACAGGGTCGGAGTATGGCTACACCTTC.

In this sample, this clonotype turned up many times. The chain uses TRBV29-1 and TRBJ1-4; weak D call: TRBD1 (5 bases). The CDR3 loop spans 14 amino acids. CDR1 is SQVTM, CDR2 ANQGSEA, per germline. Trimming left V 5 bases short and J 8 bases short, with 18 bases between. The chain's CDR3 is CSVMRGASGEKLFF. The DNA of the CDR3 is TGCAGCGTTATGAGGGGAGCCAGCGGGGAAAAACTGTTTTTT. The whole variable domain, filled in from reference TRBV29-1 and TRBJ1-4, reads SAVISQKPSRDICQRGTSLTIQCQVDSQVTMMFWYRQQPGQSLTLIATANQGSEATYESGFVIDKFPISRPNLTFSTLTVSNMSPEDSSIYLCSVMRGASGEKLFFGSGTQLSVL.

The chain employs TRBV7-6 and TRBJ2-2; D possibly corresponds to TRBD2 (5 bases). This CDR3 is 15 amino acids long. Trimming left V 4 bases short and J 3 bases short, with 12 bases between. The germline V gene encodes CDR1 SGHVS and CDR2 FNYEAQ. The CDR3 coding sequence is TGTGCCAGCAGCTCGGGTCAGCGGTACACCGGGGAGCTGTTTTTT. Amino acid sequence: CASSSGQRYTGELFF.

The count of this clonotype is one. A read error may account for a junction end that differs from germline. The chain joins TRBV10-3 to TRBJ2-2; 8 bases agree with TRBD1. This CDR3 spans 13 amino acids. CDR1 and CDR2 from the germline V gene are ENHRY and SYGVKD. The CDR3 DNA reads TGTGCCATCAGGACAGGGGACACCGGGGAGCTGTCTTGG. Amino acids: CAIRTGDTGELSW.

In this sample, this clonotype turned up many times. The chain couples TRBV5-1 to TRBJ1-1; TRBD1 might be the D (5 bases). Deletions cut 4 bases from V and 8 bases from J, with 18 bases between. CDR3 size: 14 residues. Germline V gene sequence: CDR1 SGHRS, CDR2 YFSETQ. In DNA, the CDR3 is TGCGCCAGCAGCCTCCGCCAGGGTTTGGTGGAAGCTTTCTTT. It is translated as CASSLRQGLVEAFF.

This clonotype was detected only a few times. The chain joins TRBV12-3 or TRBV12-4 to TRBJ2-2; D call uncertain. This CDR3 has 14 residues. Trimming left V 2 bases short and J 1 base short, with 5 bases between. The CDR3 reads CASSLQENTGELFF. CDR3 sequence (DNA): TGTGCCAGCAGTTTACAGGAGAACACCGGGGAGCTGTTTTTT.

This rearrangement joins TRBV2 to TRBJ1-1; maybe TRBD1 (6 bases). The CDR3 extends over 12 amino acids. Trimming left V 7 bases short and J 6 bases short, with 12 bases between. CDR1 and CDR2 (germline): SNHLY, FYNNEI. CDR3 loop: CASNPDSPEAFF. CDR3 bases: TGTGCCAGCAACCCGGACAGCCCTGAAGCTTTCTTT.

The chain has TRBV19 and TRBJ2-7, with TRBD1 identical over 8 bases. The junction had 13 bases not matched to a gene; V was cut back by 7 bases and J by 5 bases. This CDR3 has 15 amino acids. The germline CDR1 and CDR2 sequences are LNHDA and SQIVND (reference sequence). The CDR3: CASKQNRQGRNEQYF. CDR3 coding DNA: TGTGCCAGTAAACAAAACAGACAGGGGAGGAACGAGCAGTACTTC. Full variable domain (rest looked up from reference TRBV19 and TRBJ2-7): DGGITQSPKYLFRKEGQNVTLSCEQNLNHDAMYWYRQDPGQGLRLIYYSQIVNDFQKGDIAEGYSVSREKKESFPLTVTSAQKNPTAFYLCASKQNRQGRNEQYFGPGTRLTVT.

This clonotype occurred a few times. V usage is TRBV19 and J usage is TRBJ1-1; D perhaps matches TRBD1 (6 bases). This CDR3 comprises 11 residues. V was shortened by 6 bases and J by 7 bases, with 9 bases between the two germline ends. Germline CDR1 and CDR2: LNHDA and SQIVND (reference sequence). The CDR3 here is CASSWTVEAFF. The CDR3 region has the DNA TGTGCCAGTAGCTGGACAGTTGAAGCTTTCTTT. Combining the CDR3 with reference TRBV19 and TRBJ1-1 gives the whole variable domain DGGITQSPKYLFRKEGQNVTLSCEQNLNHDAMYWYRQDPGQGLRLIYYSQIVNDFQKGDIAEGYSVSREKKESFPLTVTSAQKNPTAFYLCASSWTVEAFFGQGTRLTVV.

The chain employs TRBV15 and TRBJ2-6, with D perhaps given as TRBD1 or TRBD2 (5 bases each). CDR1 is LNHNV, CDR2 YYDKDF, per germline (reference sequence). Trimming pared 1 base from V and 4 bases from J, leaving 8 bases between. The CDR3 loop spans 15 amino acids. CDR3 sequence (DNA): TGTGCCACCAGCAGAGTTGGGGACGGGGCCAACGTCCTGACTTTC. This codes for CATSRVGDGANVLTF.

This clonotype came up a few times. This chain connects TRBV12-3 or TRBV12-4 to TRBJ2-5; either TRBD1 or TRBD2 may fit D (5 bases each). The CDR3 length is 15 residues. V shed 5 bases and J shed 1 base, with 14 bases lying between them. The CDR3 DNA sequence: TGTGCCAGCAGTACCGGGACCTCTTCCCAAGAGACCCAGTACTTC. Translation: CASSTGTSSQETQYF.

This clonotype was detected many times. The rearrangement links TRBV20-1 to TRBJ1-2; D possibly corresponds to TRBD1 (5 bases). From germline, CDR1 is DFQATT and CDR2 SNEGSKA (reference sequence). This CDR3 contains 13 residues. Trimming took 2 bases from V and 8 from J, leaving 15 bases between them. DNA for the CDR3: TGCAGTGCTAGACAACCGCAGGGTTTGGGCTACACCTTC. Translating gives CSARQPQGLGYTF.

This clonotype has at least ten counts. The rearrangement joins TRBV14 to TRBJ2-7; the match to TRBD2 covers 9 bases. The CDR3 is made up of 15 amino acids. V lost 8 bases and J lost 3; bases outside the gene matches: 11. The V gene's germline CDR1 is SGHDN and CDR2 FVKESK. The CDR3 DNA is TGTGCCAGCGCCCCGTCTAGCGGGATCTACTACGAGCAGTACTTC. Its translation: CASAPSSGIYYEQYF.

This clonotype was seen repeatedly, ten times or more. The CDR3 is CASSQGAGLRQPQHF. In nucleotides, the CDR3 is TGCGCCAGCAGCCAAGGGGCCGGGCTGCGTCAGCCCCAGCATTTT. This rearrangement joins TRBV4-3 to TRBJ1-5; D is unclear. V gave up 1 base and J gave up 6 bases, with 13 bases separating them. Germline CDR1 is LGHNA and CDR2 is YSLEER. The CDR3 spans 15 residues.

The genes are TRBV7-7 and TRBJ2-7, with D unclear. Germline-derived CDR1 and CDR2 are SSHAT and FNYEAQ (reference sequence). CDR3 length equals 13 residues. V lost 5 bases and J 8 bases, leaving 16 bases between the germline ends. CDR3 loop: CASSLRWGSQQYF. CDR3 coding DNA: TGTGCCAGCAGCCTTAGATGGGGAAGTCAGCAGTACTTC.

Many counts were recorded for this clonotype. The CDR3: CASSYTPEETQYF. CDR3 coding DNA: TGTGCCAGCAGCTATACCCCAGAAGAGACCCAGTACTTC. This chain links TRBV7-2 with TRBJ2-5, with unresolved D. Trimming removed 4 bases at V and 3 bases at J, with 9 bases between. The CDR3 runs 13 residues. CDR1 SGHTA and CDR2 FQGNSA come from the germline V gene.

This sequence joins TRBV6-5 and TRBJ2-7; perhaps TRBD2 as D (6 bases). Looked up from germline, CDR1 is MNHEY and CDR2 is SVGAGI. V was cut by 6 bases and J by 0 bases, with 21 bases left in between. The CDR3 totals 17 residues. The CDR3 protein is CASRGNVAGLSSYEQYF. CDR3 bases: TGTGCCAGCAGAGGGAACGTTGCGGGGCTAAGCTCCTACGAGCAGTACTTC.

In its sample, this clonotype was seen many times. This chain joins TRBV2 and TRBJ1-4; D gene ambiguous. The V and J ends lost 8 bases and 8 bases respectively, with 21 bases between them. The CDR3 totals 15 residues. Germline CDR1 and CDR2: SNHLY and FYNNEI. CDR3: CASRKSPGWEEKLFF. For the CDR3, the DNA is TGTGCCAGCCGAAAAAGTCCAGGTTGGGAGGAAAAACTGTTTTTT. Full variable domain (remainder filled in from reference TRBV2 and TRBJ1-4): EPEVTQTPSHQVTQMGQEVILRCVPISNHLYFYWYRQILGQKVEFLVSFYNNEISEKSEIFDDQFSVERPDGSNFTLKIRSTKLEDSAMYFCASRKSPGWEEKLFFGSGTQLSVL.

This clonotype was counted only a few times. The CDR3 DNA follows: TGTGCCAGCAGTTACCCGGTAAAGGGGGCCAATGCGAACACCGGGGAGCTGTTTTTT. It yields the protein CASSYPVKGANANTGELFF. The chain recombines TRBV6-6 with TRBJ2-2; TRBD1 agrees at 7 bases. CDR3 length: 19 residues. V lost 2 bases and J lost 0; bases outside the gene matches: 12. Germline lookup yields CDR1 MNHNY and CDR2 SVGAGI (reference sequence).

This clonotype was seen a few times. The gene calls are TRBV30 and TRBJ1-6; D might be TRBD1 (5 bases). Germline CDR1 and CDR2: GTSNPN and SVGIG (reference sequence). The length of the CDR3 is 13 residues. Trimming cost V 1 base and J 7 bases, with 8 bases left between them. CDR3 residues: CAWSESGNSPLHF. The CDR3 DNA reads as TGTGCCTGGAGTGAATCAGGGAATTCACCCCTCCACTTT.

CDR3 loop: CASAMVSGSYEQYF. The CDR3 DNA follows: TGTGCCAGCGCTATGGTTAGCGGGTCCTACGAGCAGTACTTC. The rearrangement uses TRBV2 and TRBJ2-7; 7 bases map to TRBD2. From germline, CDR1 is SNHLY and CDR2 FYNNEI. This CDR3 has 14 amino acids. J was trimmed by 1 base and V by 8 bases; bases with no gene match: 8.

In the case of this clonotype: A read error may be the cause here, since a much bigger clone is one base away. The rearrangement joins TRBV5-1 to TRBJ1-6, with D perhaps matching TRBD1 (6 bases). Germline CDR1 reads SGHRS; CDR2 reads YFSETQ. The CDR3 spans 12 residues. CDR3 loop: CASSPGQNPLHF. DNA for the CDR3: TGTGCCAGCAGCCCAGGACAGAACCCCCTCCACTTT.